The present T cell receptor (beta chain) was sequenced within a study of T cells in tuberculosis. J lost 7 bases, V lost 4 bases, and 8 bases had no gene match. CDR3 length: 14 amino acids. Germline V lookup: CDR1 SGHRS, CDR2 YFSETQ. The method was immunoSEQ multiplex PCR; TCRdb's version includes in-frame clones alone and lacks a portion of them. The sample has about 7,700 clones; 85% to 95% are singletons. The V and J genes are TRBV5-1 and TRBJ2-7; 10 bases match TRBD1. This clonotype originated in an adult with tuberculosis. Specimen: PBMCs. The CDR3 coding sequence is TGCGCCAGCAGCCAGGGACAGGGGAATTGGGAGCAGTACTTC. Residues: CASSQGQGNWEQYF.